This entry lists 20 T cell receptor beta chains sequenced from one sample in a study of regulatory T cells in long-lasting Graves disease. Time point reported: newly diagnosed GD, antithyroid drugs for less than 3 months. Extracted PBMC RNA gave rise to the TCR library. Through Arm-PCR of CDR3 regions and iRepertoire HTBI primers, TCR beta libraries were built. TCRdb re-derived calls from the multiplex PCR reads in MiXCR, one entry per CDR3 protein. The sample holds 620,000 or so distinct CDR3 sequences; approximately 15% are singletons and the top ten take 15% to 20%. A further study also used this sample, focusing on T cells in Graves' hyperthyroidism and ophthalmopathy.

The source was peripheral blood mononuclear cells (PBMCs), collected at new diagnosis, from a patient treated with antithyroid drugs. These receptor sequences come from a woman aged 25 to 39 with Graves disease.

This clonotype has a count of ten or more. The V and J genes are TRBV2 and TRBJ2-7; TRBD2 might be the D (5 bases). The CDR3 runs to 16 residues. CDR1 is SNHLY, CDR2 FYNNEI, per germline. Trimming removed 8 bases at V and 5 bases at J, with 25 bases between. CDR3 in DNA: TGTGCCAGCGTTCTCACGGGGTGGGAAGTTAGGCACGAGCAGTACTTC. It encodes CASVLTGWEVRHEQYF.

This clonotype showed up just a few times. This chain's CDR3 is CASSTDRTGRYGSTF. DNA for the CDR3: TGTGCCAGTAGTACCGACAGGACAGGCCGCTATGGAAGTACCTTC. J is TRBJ1-2 and V is TRBV19; 7 bases are a match to TRBD1. This CDR3 is built from 15 residues. Germline CDR1 and CDR2: LNHDA and SQIVND (reference sequence). V shed 4 bases, J shed 14 bases, and the junction held 19 bases outside the gene matches.

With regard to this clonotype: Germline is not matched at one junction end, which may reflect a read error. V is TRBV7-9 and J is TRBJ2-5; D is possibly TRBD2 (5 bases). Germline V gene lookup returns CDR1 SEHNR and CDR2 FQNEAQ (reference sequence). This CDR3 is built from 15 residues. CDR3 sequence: CASSQGPSGQETQYF. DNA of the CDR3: TGCGCCAGCAGCCAAGGGCCCAGCGGACAAGAGACCCAGTACTTC.

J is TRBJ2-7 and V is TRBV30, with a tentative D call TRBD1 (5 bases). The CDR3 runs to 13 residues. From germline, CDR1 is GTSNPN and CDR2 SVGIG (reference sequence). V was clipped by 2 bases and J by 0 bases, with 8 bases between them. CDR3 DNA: TGTGCCTGGAGTCTTGGGGCCTCCTACGAGCAGTACTTC. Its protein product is CAWSLGASYEQYF. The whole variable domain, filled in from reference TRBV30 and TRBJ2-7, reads SQTIHQWPATLVQPVGSPLSLECTVEGTSNPNLYWYRQAAGRGLQLLFYSVGIGQISSEVPQNLSASRPQDRQFILSSKKLLLSDSGFYLCAWSLGASYEQYFGPGTRLTVT.

CDR3 amino acids: CASSLWAGVDTEAFF. The CDR3 DNA reads as TGCGCCAGCAGCTTGTGGGCGGGGGTGGACACTGAAGCTTTCTTT. The genes are TRBV5-1 and TRBJ1-1; the D gene is possibly TRBD1 (5 bases). The germline V and J ends were trimmed by 1 base and 3 bases, with 13 bases remaining between them. The CDR3 sequence is 15 residues long. The germline gives CDR1 SGHRS, CDR2 YFSETQ. Supplemented by reference TRBV5-1 and TRBJ1-1, the full variable domain reads KAGVTQTPRYLIKTRGQQVTLSCSPISGHRSVSWYQQTPGQGLQFLFEYFSETQRNKGNFPGRFSGRQFSNSRSEMNVSTLELGDSALYLCASSLWAGVDTEAFFGQGTRLTVV.

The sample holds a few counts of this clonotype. CDR3 loop: CASSQEGSASRDTQYF. The CDR3 region has the DNA TGTGCCAGCAGCCAAGAGGGGTCGGCGTCCCGGGATACGCAGTATTTT. The genes are TRBV14 and TRBJ2-3; D remains unclear. V was trimmed by 0 bases and J by 6 bases, leaving 16 bases between them. Germline V CDR1 and CDR2: SGHDN, FVKESK. CDR3 size: 16 residues.

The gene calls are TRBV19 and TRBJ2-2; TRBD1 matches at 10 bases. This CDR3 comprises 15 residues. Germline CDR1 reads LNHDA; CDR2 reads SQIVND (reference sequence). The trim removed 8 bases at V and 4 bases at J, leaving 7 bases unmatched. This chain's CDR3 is CASWARDRGTGELFF. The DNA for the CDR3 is TGTGCCAGTTGGGCCCGGGACAGGGGCACCGGGGAGCTGTTTTTT.

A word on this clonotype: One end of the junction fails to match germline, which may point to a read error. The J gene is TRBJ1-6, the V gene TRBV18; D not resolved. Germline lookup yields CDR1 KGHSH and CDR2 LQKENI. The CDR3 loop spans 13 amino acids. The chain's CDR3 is CAISLARETPLHF. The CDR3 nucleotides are TGTGCCATCTCACTGGCCAGAGAGACACCCCTCCACTTT. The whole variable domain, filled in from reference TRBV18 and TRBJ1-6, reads NAGVMQNPRHLVRRRGQEARLRCSPMKGHSHVYWYRQLPEEGLKFMVYLQKENIIDESGMPKERFSAEFPKEGPSILRIQQVVRGDSAAYFCAISLARETPLHFGNGTRLTVT.

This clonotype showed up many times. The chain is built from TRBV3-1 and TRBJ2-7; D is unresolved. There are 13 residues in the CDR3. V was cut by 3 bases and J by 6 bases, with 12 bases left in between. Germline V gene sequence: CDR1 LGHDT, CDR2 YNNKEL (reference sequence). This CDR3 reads CASSQGITIEQYF. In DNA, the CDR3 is TGTGCCAGCAGCCAGGGGATTACGATCGAGCAGTACTTC.

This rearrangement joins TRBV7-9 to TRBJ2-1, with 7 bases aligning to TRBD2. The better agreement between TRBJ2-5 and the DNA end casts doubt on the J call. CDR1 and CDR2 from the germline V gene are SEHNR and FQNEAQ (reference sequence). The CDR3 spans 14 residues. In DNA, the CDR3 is TGTGCCAGCAGCTTAAACGCGGGGGAAGAGACCCAGTACTTC. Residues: CASSLNAGEETQYF.

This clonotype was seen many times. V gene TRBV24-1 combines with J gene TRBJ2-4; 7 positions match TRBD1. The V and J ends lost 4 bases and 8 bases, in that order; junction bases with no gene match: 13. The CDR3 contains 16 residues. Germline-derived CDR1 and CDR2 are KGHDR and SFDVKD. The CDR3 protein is CATSDPTGATRDIQYF. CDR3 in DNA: TGTGCCACCAGTGACCCTACAGGGGCCACGCGGGACATTCAGTACTTC.

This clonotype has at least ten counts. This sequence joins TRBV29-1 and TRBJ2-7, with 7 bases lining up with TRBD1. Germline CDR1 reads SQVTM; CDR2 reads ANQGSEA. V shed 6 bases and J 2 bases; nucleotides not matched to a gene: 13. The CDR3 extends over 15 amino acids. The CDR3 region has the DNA TGCAGCGTATCGCTCCCCGGGACAGCCCCCTACGAGCAGTACTTC. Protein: CSVSLPGTAPYEQYF.

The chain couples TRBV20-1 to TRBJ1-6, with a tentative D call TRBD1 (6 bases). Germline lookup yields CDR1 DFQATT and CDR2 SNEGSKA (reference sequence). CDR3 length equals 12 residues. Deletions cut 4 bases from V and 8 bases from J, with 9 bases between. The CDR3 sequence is CSAKGGDSPLHF. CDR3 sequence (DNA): TGCAGTGCTAAAGGGGGAGATTCACCCCTCCACTTT.

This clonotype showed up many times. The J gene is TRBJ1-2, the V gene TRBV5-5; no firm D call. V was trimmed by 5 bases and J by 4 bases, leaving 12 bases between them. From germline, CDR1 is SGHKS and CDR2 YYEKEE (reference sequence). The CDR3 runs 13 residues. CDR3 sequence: CASREEGTYGYTF. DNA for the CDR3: TGTGCCAGCAGGGAGGAGGGAACCTATGGCTACACCTTC.

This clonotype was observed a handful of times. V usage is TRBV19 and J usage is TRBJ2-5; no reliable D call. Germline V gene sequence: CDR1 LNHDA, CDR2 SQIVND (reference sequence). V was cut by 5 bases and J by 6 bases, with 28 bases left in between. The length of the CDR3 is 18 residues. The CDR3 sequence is CASSPNAYTRPLQQTQYF. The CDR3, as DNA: TGTGCCAGTAGTCCTAACGCCTACACAAGACCCCTTCAACAGACCCAGTACTTC.

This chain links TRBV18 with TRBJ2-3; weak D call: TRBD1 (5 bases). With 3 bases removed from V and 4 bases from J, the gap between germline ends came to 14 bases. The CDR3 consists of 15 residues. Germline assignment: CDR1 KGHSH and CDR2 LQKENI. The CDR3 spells CASSPSEGEADTQYF. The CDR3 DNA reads TGTGCCAGCTCACCGTCAGAAGGGGAAGCAGATACGCAGTATTTT.

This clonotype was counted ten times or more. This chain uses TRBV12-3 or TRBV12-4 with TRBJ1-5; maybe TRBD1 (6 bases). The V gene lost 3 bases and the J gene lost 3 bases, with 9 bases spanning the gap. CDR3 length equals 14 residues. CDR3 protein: CASSFTGNNQPQHF. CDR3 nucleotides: TGTGCCAGCAGTTTCACAGGGAACAATCAGCCCCAGCATTTT.

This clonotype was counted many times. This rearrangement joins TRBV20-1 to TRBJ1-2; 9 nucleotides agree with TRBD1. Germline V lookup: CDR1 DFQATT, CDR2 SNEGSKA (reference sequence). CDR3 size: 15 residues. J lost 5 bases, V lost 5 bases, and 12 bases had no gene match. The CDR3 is CSAPSGTGMLYGYTF. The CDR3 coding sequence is TGCAGTGCTCCCTCCGGGACAGGGATGTTATATGGCTACACCTTC.

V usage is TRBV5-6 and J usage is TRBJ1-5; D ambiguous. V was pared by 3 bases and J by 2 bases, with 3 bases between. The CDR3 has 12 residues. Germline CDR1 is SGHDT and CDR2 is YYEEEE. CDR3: CASSYRNQPQHF. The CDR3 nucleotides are TGTGCCAGCAGCTATCGCAATCAGCCCCAGCATTTT.

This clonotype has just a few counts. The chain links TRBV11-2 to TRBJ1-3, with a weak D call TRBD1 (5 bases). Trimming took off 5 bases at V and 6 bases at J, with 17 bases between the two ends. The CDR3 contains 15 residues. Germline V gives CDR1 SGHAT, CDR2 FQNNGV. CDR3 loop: CASSPVQLGENTIYF. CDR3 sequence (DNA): TGTGCCAGCAGCCCAGTTCAGCTGGGGGAAAACACCATATATTTT.